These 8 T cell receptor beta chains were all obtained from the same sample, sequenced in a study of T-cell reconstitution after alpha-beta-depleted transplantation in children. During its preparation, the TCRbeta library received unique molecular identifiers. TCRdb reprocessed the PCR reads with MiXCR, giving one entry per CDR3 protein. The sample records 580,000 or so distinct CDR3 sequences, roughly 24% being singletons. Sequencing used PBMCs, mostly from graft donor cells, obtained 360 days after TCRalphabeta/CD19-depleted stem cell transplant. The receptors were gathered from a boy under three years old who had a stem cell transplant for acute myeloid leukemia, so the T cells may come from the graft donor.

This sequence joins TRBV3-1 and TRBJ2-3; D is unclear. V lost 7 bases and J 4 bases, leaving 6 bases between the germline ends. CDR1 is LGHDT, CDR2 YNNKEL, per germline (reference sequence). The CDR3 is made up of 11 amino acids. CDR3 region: CASKVADTQYF. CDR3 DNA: TGTGCCAGCAAGGTTGCAGATACGCAGTATTTT.

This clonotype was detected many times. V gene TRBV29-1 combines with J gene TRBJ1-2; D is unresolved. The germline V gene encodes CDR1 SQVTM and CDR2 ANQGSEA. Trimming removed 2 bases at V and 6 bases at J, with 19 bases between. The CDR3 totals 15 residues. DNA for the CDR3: TGCAGCGTTGAACCCAGGCCAGGATACTTCCATGGCTACACCTTC. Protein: CSVEPRPGYFHGYTF.

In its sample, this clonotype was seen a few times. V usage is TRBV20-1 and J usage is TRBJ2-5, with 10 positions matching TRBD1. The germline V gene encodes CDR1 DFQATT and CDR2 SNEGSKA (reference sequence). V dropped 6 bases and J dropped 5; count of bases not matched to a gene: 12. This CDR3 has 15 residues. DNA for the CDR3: TGCAGTGCAAACCGCGACAGGGGGCGTGGGGAGACCCAGTACTTC. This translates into CSANRDRGRGETQYF.

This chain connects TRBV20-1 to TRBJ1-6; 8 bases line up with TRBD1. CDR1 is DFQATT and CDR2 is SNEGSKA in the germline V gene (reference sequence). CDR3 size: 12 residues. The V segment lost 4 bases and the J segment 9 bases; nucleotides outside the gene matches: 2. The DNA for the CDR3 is TGCAGTGCTACAGGGGGCGTTTCACCCCTCCACTTT. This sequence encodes CSATGGVSPLHF.

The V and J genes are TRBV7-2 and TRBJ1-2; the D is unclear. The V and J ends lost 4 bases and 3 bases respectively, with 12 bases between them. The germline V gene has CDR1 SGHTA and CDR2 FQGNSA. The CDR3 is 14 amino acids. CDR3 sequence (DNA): TGTGCCAGCAGCTCGGACGGCCGGCACTATGGCTACACCTTC. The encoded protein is CASSSDGRHYGYTF. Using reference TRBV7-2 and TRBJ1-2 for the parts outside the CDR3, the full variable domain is GAGVSQSPSNKVTEKGKDVELRCDPISGHTALYWYRQSLGQGLEFLIYFQGNSAPDKSGLPSDRFSAERTGGSVSTLTIQRTQQEDSAVYLCASSSDGRHYGYTFGSGTRLTVV.

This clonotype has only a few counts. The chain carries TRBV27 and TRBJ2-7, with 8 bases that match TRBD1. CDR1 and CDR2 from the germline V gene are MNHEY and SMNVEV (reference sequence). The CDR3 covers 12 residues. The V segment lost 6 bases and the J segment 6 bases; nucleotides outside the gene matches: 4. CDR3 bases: TGTGCCAGCAGCACCACAGGGGGCGAGCAGTACTTC. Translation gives CASSTTGGEQYF.

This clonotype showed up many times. The CDR3 DNA reads as TGTGCCACCAGTGGGGGTAGCAATCAGCCCCAGCATTTT. Residues: CATSGGSNQPQHF. V usage is TRBV15 and J usage is TRBJ1-5; the D gene is possibly TRBD1 (5 bases). The CDR3 spans 13 residues. Germline lookup yields CDR1 LNHNV and CDR2 YYDKDF (reference sequence). Trimming took off 6 bases at V and 0 bases at J, with 6 bases between the two ends.

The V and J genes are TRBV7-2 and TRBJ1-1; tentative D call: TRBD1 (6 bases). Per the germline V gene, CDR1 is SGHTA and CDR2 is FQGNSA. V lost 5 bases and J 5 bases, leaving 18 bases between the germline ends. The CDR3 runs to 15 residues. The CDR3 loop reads CASSASLSGATEAFF. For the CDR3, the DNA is TGTGCCAGCAGCGCTTCCCTTTCGGGGGCGACTGAAGCTTTCTTT. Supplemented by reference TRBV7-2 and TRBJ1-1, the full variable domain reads GAGVSQSPSNKVTEKGKDVELRCDPISGHTALYWYRQSLGQGLEFLIYFQGNSAPDKSGLPSDRFSAERTGGSVSTLTIQRTQQEDSAVYLCASSASLSGATEAFFGQGTRLTVV.